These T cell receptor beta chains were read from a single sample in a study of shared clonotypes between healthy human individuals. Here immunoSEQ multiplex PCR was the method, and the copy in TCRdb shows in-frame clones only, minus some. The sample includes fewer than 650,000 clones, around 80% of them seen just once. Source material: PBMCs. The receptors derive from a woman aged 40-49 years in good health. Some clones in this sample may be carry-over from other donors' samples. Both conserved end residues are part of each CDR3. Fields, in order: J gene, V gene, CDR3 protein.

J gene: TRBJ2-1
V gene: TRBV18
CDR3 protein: CASSPPLAGVSDEQFF

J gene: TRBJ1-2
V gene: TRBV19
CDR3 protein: CASSGTGGLPYYGYTF

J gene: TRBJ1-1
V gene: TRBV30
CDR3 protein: CAWSWSPNTEAFF

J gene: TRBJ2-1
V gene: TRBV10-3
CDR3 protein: CAISQGGLKNNEQFF

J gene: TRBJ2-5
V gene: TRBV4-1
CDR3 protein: CASSRGGGSGGRGETQYF

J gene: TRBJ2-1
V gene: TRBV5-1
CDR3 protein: CASSLGWLAATNEQFF

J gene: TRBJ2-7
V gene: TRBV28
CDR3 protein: CASSPTGPSDEQYF

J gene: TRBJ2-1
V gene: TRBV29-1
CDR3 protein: CSASSGRSPYNEQFF

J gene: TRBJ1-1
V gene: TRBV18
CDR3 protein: CASSPRDRDSMNTEAFF

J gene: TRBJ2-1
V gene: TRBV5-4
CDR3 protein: CASSLPTSGYNEQFF